This is a list of T cell receptor beta chains from one sample in a study of OX40 agonist ivuxolimab in advanced cancers. The method was immunoSEQ multiplex PCR; TCRdb's version includes in-frame clones alone and lacks a portion of them. This sample yields over 60,000 clones, of which 80% to 85% are seen a single time; approximately 2.1% belongs to the top ten. Sequenced here: CD4+ or CD8+ T cells sorted from blood, sampled in a trial of the OX40 agonist ivuxolimab. These receptors were collected from an adult with an advanced solid tumor such as melanoma, head and neck, liver or kidney cancer. The conserved cysteine and the conserved F or W are not part of the CDR3 here. The D gene is left open where the match is weak. A row's size may be missing; if present it is once, few, many or a size class.

d_call v_call clone_size cdr3_aa
TRBD2 TRBV18 - ASSPGLAGGHNEQF
- TRBV7-2 - ASSLGPSSGANVLT
- TRBV6-1 - ASSERITTYEQY
- TRBV7-2 - ASSLVGGWAPNEKLF
- TRBV9 - ASSADYGYT
TRBD1 TRBV19 - ASSKTGGNQPQH
TRBD1 TRBV7-8 - ASSRAGQGGEKLF
- TRBV14 - ASSPGPLSTGELF
TRBD2 TRBV19 - ASSPLAGGSYEQY
- TRBV25-1 few ASSAENRAEARETQY
- TRBV5-8 - ASSPTRGSEAF
- TRBV28 few ASSSRGYQPQH
- TRBV7-2 - ASSLAVSTYEQY
- TRBV6-6 - ASSYSGPTYEQY
- TRBV7-2 - ASSYSGSYEQY
TRBD1 TRBV9 - ASSVGQGAREQY
TRBD1 TRBV11-2 - ASSDPSPRDRRQGDTQY
TRBD1 TRBV7-9 - ASSSRRGRGLSGANVLT
TRBD1 TRBV2 - ASSGDRQHAYEQY
- TRBV7-9 - ASSLAVADNEKLF
TRBD1 TRBV4-2 - ASSLTGTGDTGELL
- TRBV2 - ASSLAGRTKLF
- TRBV28 - ASSSPPGKGPQH
TRBD1 TRBV19 - ASSITGTGPYEQY
- TRBV30 - AWGVNTEAF
- TRBV27 - ASRKRQFYEQY
TRBD1 TRBV19 - ASSTSRQGDLNTIY
- TRBV5-1 - ASSLDGRPQETQY
- TRBV6-5 - ASSYLTGELF
- TRBV7-7 - ASSLARVGRTDTQY
TRBD2 TRBV7-3 - ASSSLAGGSDTQY
- TRBV7-9 few ASSLGLLGTLLYNEQF
TRBD1 TRBV28 - ASTNSGGQGRNGYT
- TRBV25-1 - ASRQTGWVDEQY
TRBD1 TRBV19 - ASSGQGAFNEQF
TRBD2 TRBV5-1 once ASSSGLAETQY
- TRBV6-1 - ASSAGVFGQPQH
TRBD1 TRBV28 - ASSPTTGFSQPQH
- TRBV4-3 - ASSLNRISGNTIY
TRBD1 TRBV11-2 - ASSSRQGPSYNEQF
- TRBV9 - ASSVGLAGGGEAQY
TRBD1 TRBV14 - ASSQDRTGLNTGELF
TRBD1 TRBV4-3 - ASSPSHRGMNEQY
- TRBV5-4 - ASKASSYNSPLH
- TRBV5-1 - ASSPGPRSSPLH
- TRBV6-6 - ASRGGGGGYEQY
TRBD2 TRBV28 - ASSYGTSLLTDTQY
TRBD1 TRBV10-3 - AISAGTDMAYEQY
- TRBV29-1 once SVRRQESLRQY
- TRBV6-1 once ASSYYEGTEAF
TRBD2 TRBV4-3 - ASSHLGGTSGLNEQF